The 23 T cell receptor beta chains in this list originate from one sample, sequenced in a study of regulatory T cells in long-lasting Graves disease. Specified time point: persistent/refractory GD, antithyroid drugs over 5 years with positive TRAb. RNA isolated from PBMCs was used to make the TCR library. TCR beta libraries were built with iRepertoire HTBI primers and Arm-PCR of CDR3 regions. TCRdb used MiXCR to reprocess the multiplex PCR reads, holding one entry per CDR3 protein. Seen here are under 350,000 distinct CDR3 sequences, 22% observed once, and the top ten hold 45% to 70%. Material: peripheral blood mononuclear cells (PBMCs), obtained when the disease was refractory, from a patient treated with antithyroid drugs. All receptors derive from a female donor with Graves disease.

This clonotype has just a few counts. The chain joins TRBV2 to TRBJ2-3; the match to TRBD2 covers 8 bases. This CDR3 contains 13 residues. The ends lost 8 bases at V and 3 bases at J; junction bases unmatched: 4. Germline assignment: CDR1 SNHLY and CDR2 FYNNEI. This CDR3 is CASQREQTDTQYF. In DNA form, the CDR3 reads TGTGCCAGCCAGCGGGAGCAAACAGATACGCAGTATTTT.

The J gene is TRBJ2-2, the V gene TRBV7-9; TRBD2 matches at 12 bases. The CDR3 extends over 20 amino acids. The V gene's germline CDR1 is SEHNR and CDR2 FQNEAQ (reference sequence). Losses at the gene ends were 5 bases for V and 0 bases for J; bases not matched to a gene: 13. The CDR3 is CASSHRLAGDPSANTGELFF. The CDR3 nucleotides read TGTGCCAGCAGCCATCGACTAGCGGGAGACCCCTCCGCGAACACCGGGGAGCTGTTTTTT.

The CDR3 DNA reads TGTGCCAGCTCACCACCGGTGACAGACATAGCGGGAGAGAGGGGCAATGAGCAGTTCTTC. Translating it yields CASSPPVTDIAGERGNEQFF. The chain couples TRBV18 to TRBJ2-1; 9 bases are shared with TRBD2. J gave up 6 bases and V 0 bases, and 18 bases lay outside the gene matches. The CDR3 contains 20 residues. CDR1 is KGHSH, CDR2 LQKENI, per germline.

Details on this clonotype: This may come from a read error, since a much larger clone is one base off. CDR3 sequence: CASNLPSRVGGAFF. CDR3 sequence (DNA): TGTGCCAGCAATTTACCTAGTAGGGTTGGGGGAGCTTTCTTT. V and J are TRBV28 and TRBJ1-6; a possible D gene is TRBD1 (5 bases). The J call may not be correct, given that the DNA end is closer to TRBJ1-1. The CDR3 length is 14 residues. Germline V lookup: CDR1 MDHEN, CDR2 SYDVKM.

The CDR3 reads CASSLKGASTEAFF. CDR3 DNA sequence: TGTGCCAGCAGTTTAAAGGGGGCTTCCACTGAAGCTTTCTTT. This chain joins TRBV27 and TRBJ1-1; 7 bases are a match to TRBD1. The V gene end was trimmed by 2 bases and the J gene end by 4 bases; junction bases not matched to a gene: 4. The CDR3 is 14 amino acids. From germline, CDR1 is MNHEY and CDR2 SMNVEV (reference sequence).

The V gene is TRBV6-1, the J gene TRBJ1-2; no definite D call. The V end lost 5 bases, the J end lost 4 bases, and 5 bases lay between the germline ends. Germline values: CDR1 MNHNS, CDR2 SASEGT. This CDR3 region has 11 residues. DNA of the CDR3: TGTGCCAGCAGTAACGGCTATGGCTACACCTTC. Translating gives CASSNGYGYTF.

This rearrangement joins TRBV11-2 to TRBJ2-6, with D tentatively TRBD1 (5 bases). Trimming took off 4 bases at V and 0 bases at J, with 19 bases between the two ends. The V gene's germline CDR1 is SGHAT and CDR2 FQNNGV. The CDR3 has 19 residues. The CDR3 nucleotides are TGTGCCAGCAGCTCACCTATGCGGAACAGGCACTCTGGGGCCAACGTCCTGACTTTC. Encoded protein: CASSSPMRNRHSGANVLTF.

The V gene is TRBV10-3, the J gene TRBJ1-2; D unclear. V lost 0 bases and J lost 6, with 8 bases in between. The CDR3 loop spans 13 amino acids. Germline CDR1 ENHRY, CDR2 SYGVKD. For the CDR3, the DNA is TGTGCCATCAGTGAGTCGAAGGAGGATGGCTACACCTTC. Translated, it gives CAISESKEDGYTF.

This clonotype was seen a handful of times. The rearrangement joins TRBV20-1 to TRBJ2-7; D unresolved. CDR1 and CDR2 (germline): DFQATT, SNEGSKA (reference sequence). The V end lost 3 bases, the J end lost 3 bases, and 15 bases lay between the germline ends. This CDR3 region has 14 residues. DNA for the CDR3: TGCAGTGCTAGTCTTGTCGGAGAACTCTACGAGCAGTACTTC. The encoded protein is CSASLVGELYEQYF.

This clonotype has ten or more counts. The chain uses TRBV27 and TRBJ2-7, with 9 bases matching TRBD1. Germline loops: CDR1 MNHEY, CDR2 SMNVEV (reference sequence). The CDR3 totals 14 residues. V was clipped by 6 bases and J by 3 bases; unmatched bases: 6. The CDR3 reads CASSIRQGVYEQYF. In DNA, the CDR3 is TGTGCCAGCAGCATAAGACAGGGGGTCTACGAGCAGTACTTC.

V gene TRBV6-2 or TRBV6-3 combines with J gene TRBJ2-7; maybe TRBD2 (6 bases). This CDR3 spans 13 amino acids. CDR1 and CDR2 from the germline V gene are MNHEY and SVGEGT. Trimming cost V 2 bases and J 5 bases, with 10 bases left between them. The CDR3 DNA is TGTGCCAGCAGTTACGGGGGAGGTAACGAGCAGTACTTC. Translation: CASSYGGGNEQYF.

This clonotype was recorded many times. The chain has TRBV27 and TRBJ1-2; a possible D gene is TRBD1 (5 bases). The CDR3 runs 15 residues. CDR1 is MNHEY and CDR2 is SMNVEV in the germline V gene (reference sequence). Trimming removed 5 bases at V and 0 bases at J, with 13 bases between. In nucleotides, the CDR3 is TGTGCCAGCAGTAGCGCGGGGGGAGCTAACTATGGCTACACCTTC. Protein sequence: CASSSAGGANYGYTF.

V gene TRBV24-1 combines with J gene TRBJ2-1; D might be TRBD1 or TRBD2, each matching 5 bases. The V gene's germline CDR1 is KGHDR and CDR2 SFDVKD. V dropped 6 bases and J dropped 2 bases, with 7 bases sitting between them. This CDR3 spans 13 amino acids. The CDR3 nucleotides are TGTGCCACCAGTCAGGGACCCTACAATGAGCAGTTCTTC. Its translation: CATSQGPYNEQFF.

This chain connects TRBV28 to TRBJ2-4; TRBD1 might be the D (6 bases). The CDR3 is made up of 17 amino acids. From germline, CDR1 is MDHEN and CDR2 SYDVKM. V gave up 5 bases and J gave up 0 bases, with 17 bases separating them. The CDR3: CASSPGAGILAKNIQYF. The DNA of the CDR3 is TGTGCCAGCAGTCCAGGGGCCGGGATTCTAGCCAAAAACATTCAGTACTTC.

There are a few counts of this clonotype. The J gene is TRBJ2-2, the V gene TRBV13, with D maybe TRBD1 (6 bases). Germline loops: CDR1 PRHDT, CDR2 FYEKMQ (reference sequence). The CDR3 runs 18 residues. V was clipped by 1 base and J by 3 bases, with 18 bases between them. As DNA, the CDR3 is TGTGCCAGCAGCTTAGTCTCCGTACGACAGGACCACACCGGGGAGCTGTTTTTT. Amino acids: CASSLVSVRQDHTGELFF.

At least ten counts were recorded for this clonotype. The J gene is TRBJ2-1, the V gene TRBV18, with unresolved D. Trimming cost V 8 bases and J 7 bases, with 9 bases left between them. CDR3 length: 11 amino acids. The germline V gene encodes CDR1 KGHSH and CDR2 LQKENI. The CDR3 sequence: CASSPLNEQFF. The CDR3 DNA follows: TGTGCCAGCAGTCCGCTGAATGAGCAGTTCTTC.

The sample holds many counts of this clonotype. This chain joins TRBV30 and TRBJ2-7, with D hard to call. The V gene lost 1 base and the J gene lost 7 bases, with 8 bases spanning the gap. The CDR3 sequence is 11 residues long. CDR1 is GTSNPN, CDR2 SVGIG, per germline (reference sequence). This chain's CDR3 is CAWSGLREQYF. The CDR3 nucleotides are TGTGCCTGGAGTGGTCTACGGGAGCAGTACTTC.

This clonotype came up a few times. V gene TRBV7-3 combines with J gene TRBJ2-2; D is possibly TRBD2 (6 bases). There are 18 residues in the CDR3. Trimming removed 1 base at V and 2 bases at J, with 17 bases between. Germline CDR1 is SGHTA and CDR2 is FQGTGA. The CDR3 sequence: CASSLRGVGDPNTGELFF. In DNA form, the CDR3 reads TGTGCCAGCAGCTTAAGGGGGGTCGGCGACCCCAACACCGGGGAGCTGTTTTTT. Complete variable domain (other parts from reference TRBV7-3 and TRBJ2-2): GAGVSQTPSNKVTEKGKYVELRCDPISGHTALYWYRQSLGQGPEFLIYFQGTGAADDSGLPNDRFFAVRPEGSVSTLKIQRTERGDSAVYLCASSLRGVGDPNTGELFFGEGSRLTVL.

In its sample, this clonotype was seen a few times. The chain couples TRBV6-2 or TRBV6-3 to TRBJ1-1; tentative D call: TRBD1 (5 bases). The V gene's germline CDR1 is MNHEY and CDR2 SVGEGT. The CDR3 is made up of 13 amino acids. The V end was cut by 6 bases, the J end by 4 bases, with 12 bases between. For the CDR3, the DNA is TGTGCCAGCAGCCTGAGGGGTACCACTGAAGCTTTCTTT. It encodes CASSLRGTTEAFF.

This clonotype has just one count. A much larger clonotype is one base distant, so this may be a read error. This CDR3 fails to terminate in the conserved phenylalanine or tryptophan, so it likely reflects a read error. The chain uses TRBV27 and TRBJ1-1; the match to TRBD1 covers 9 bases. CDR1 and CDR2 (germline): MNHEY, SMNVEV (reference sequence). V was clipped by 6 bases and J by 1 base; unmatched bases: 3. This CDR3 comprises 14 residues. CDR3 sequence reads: CASRTGGGNTEAFL. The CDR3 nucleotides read TGTGCCAGCAGAACAGGGGGCGGGAACACTGAAGCTTTCCTT.

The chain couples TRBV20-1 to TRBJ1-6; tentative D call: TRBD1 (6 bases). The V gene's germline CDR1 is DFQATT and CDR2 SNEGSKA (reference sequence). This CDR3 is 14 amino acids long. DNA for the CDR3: TGCATGGGAGGGGGGGGGACCTATAATTCACCCCTCCACTTT. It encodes CMGGGGTYNSPLHF.

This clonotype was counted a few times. The CDR3 bases are TGTGCCAGCAGCTTAAGACAAGGTTCCTATGGCTACACCTTC. It translates to CASSLRQGSYGYTF. The J gene is TRBJ1-2, the V gene TRBV7-2; the D is unclear. This CDR3 contains 14 residues. The V and J ends lost 2 bases and 4 bases respectively, with 11 bases between them. CDR1 is SGHTA and CDR2 is FQGNSA in the germline V gene. The full variable domain, rest sourced from reference TRBV7-2 and TRBJ1-2, is GAGVSQSPSNKVTEKGKDVELRCDPISGHTALYWYRQSLGQGLEFLIYFQGNSAPDKSGLPSDRFSAERTGGSVSTLTIQRTQQEDSAVYLCASSLRQGSYGYTFGSGTRLTVV.

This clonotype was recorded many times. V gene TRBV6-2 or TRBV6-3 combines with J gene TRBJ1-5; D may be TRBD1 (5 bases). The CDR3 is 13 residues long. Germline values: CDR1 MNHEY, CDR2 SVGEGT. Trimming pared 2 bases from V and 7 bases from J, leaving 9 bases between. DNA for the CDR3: TGTGCCAGCAGTTACGGGGACCGACAGCCCCAGCATTTT. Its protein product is CASSYGDRQPQHF.